These T cell receptor beta chains were read from a single sample in a study of blood T cell repertoires in COVID-19. Here immunoSEQ multiplex PCR was the method, and the copy in TCRdb shows in-frame clones only, minus some. The table has 340,000 or so clones, approximately 86% seen once. Sample: PBMCs or T cells enriched from blood (not recorded which). These receptors were collected from a middle-aged woman with acute COVID-19. Each CDR3 is given with its conserved first and last residue. The D gene is left open where the match is weak. Clone size appears in some rows only: once, few, many, or a class for an expanded clone.

D gene	V gene	clone size	J gene	CDR3 protein	CDR3 DNA
NA	TRBV15	NA	TRBJ2-7	CATSRGLVYEQYF	TGTGCCACCAGCAGAGGGCTAGTATACGAGCAGTACTTC
TRBD1	TRBV2	NA	TRBJ1-4	CARGQGAANEKLFF	TGTGCCAGAGGACAGGGCGCGGCTAATGAAAAACTGTTTTTT
NA	TRBV9	NA	TRBJ2-3	CASSTKQGWTDTQYF	TGTGCCAGCAGCACCAAACAGGGTTGGACAGATACGCAGTATTTT
NA	TRBV18	NA	TRBJ1-3	CASSPAGPKSSGNTIYF	TGTGCCAGCTCGCCGGCGGGGCCCAAGAGCTCTGGAAACACCATATATTTT
NA	TRBV7-9	NA	TRBJ2-1	CASSPDAGISYNEQFF	TGTGCCAGCAGCCCTGACGCAGGGATCTCCTACAATGAGCAGTTCTTC
TRBD1	TRBV4-1	NA	TRBJ1-1	CASSLQGAGTEAFF	TGCGCCAGCAGCCTACAGGGGGCGGGAACTGAAGCTTTCTTT
TRBD1	TRBV3-1/TRBV3-2	NA	TRBJ1-1	CASSQQGGNTEAFF	TGTGCCAGCAGCCAACAGGGGGGGAACACTGAAGCTTTCTTT
TRBD1	TRBV7-6	NA	TRBJ1-2	CASSTSPGQNYGYTF	TGTGCCAGCAGCACCAGCCCGGGACAGAATTATGGCTACACCTTC
NA	TRBV5-1	NA	TRBJ1-2	CASSSRDNNYGYTF	TGCGCCAGCAGCTCACGGGACAATAACTATGGCTACACCTTC
TRBD1	TRBV28	NA	TRBJ2-7	CASRETGTRSGSYEQYF	TGTGCCAGCAGGGAGACAGGGACAAGATCTGGATCATACGAGCAGTACTTC
NA	TRBV5-1	NA	TRBJ1-6	CASSLGRTQNSPLHF	TGCGCCAGCAGCTTGGGGCGGACTCAAAATTCACCCCTCCACTTT
NA	TRBV5-1	NA	TRBJ2-7	CASSPGDLYEQYF	TGCGCCAGCAGCCCGGGGGACCTCTACGAGCAGTACTTC
NA	TRBV28	NA	TRBJ2-7	CASSFNGLRVRIYEQYF	TGTGCCAGCAGTTTTAATGGGTTGAGGGTTCGTATCTACGAGCAGTACTTC
NA	TRBV9	few	TRBJ2-1	CASSPLGLAASSYNEQFF	TGTGCCAGCAGCCCCCTGGGTCTTGCGGCAAGCTCCTACAATGAGCAGTTCTTC
NA	TRBV11-3	NA	TRBJ2-7	CASSRGKGPGYEQYF	TGTGCCAGCAGCCGCGGGAAGGGGCCGGGTTACGAGCAGTACTTC